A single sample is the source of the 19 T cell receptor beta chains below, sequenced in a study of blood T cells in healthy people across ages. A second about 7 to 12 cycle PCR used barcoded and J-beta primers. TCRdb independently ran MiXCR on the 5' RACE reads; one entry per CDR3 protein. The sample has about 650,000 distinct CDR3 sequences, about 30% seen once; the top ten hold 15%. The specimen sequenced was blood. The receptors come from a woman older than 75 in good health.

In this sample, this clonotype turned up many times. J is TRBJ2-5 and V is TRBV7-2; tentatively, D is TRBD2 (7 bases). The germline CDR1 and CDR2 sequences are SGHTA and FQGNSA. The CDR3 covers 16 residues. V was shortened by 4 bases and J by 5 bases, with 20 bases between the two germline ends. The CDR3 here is CASSSAPLGGLETQYF. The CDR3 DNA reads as TGTGCCAGCAGCTCCGCCCCCCTGGGGGGGCTGGAGACCCAGTACTTC.

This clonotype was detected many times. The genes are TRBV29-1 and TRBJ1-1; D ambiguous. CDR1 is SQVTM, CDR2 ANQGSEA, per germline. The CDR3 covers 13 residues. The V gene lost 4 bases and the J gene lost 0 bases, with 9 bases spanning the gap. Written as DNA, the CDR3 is TGCAGCGTTGCCTTCGGACTGAACACTGAAGCTTTCTTT. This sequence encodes CSVAFGLNTEAFF.

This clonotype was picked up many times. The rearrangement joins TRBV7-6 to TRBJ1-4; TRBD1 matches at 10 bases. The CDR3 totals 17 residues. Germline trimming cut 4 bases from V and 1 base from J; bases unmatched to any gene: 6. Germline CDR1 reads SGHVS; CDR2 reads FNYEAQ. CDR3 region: CASSSRQGAGTNEKLFF. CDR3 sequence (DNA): TGTGCCAGCAGCTCAAGACAGGGGGCAGGAACTAATGAAAAACTGTTTTTT.

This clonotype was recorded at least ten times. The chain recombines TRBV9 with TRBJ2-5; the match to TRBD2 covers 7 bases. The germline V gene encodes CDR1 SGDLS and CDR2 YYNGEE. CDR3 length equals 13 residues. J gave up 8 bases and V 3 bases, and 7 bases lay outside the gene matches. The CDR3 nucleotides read TGTGCCAGCAGCGGCCCCAGCGGGGCTACCCAGTACTTC. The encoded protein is CASSGPSGATQYF.

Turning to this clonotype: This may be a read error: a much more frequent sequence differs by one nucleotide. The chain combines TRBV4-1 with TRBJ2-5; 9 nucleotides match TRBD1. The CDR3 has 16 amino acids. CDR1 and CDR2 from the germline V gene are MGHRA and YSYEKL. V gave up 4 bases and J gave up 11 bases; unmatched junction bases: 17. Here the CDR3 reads CASSPARDRVAQEQYF. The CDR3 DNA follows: TGCGCCAGCAGCCCCGCGAGGGACAGGGTAGCTCAAGAGCAGTACTTC.

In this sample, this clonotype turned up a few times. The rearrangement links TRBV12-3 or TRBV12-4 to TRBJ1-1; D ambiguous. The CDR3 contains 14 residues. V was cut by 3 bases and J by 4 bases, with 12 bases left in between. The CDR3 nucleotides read TGTGCCAGCAGTTTTGGAAGGGAAGGCACTGAAGCTTTCTTT. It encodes CASSFGREGTEAFF.

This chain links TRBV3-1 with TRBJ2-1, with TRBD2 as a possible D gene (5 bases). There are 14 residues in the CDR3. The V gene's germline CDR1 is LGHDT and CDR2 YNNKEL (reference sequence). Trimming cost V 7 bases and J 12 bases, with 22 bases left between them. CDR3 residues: CASNRGTFRDGQFF. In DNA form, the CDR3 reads TGTGCCAGCAACCGGGGTACTTTTCGGGATGGGCAGTTCTTC.

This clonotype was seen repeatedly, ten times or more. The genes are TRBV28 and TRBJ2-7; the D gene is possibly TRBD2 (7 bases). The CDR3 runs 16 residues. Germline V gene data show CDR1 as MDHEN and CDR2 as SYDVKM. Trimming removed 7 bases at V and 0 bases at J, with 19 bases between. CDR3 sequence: CASTQEGEGRSYEQYF. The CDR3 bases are TGTGCCAGCACTCAAGAGGGGGAGGGGCGCTCCTACGAGCAGTACTTC.

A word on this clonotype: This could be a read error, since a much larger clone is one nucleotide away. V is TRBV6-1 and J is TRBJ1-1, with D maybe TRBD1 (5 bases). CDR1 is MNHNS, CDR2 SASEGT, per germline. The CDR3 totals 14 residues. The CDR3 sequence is CAGSEGVMNTEAFF. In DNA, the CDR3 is TGTGCCGGCAGTGAAGGGGTAATGAACACTGAAGCTTTCTTT.

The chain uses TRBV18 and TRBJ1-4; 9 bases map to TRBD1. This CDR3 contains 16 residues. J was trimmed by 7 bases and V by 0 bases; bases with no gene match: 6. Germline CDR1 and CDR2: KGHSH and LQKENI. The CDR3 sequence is CASSPPGQGSIEKLFF. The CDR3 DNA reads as TGTGCCAGCTCACCACCGGGACAGGGTTCGATTGAAAAACTGTTTTTT.

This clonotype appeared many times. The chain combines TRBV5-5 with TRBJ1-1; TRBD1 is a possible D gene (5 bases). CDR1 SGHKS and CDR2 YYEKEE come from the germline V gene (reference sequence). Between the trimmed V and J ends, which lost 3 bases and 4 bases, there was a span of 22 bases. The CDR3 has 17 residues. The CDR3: CASSSAALQGVGTEAFF. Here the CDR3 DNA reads TGTGCCAGCAGCTCAGCAGCCCTCCAGGGTGTTGGCACTGAAGCTTTCTTT.

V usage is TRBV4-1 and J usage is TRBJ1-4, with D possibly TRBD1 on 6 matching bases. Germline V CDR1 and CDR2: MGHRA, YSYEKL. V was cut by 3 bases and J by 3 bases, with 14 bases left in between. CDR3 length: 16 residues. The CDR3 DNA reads TGCGCCAGCAGCCAGGAACCCAGGGGAGCTAATGAAAAACTGTTTTTT. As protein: CASSQEPRGANEKLFF.

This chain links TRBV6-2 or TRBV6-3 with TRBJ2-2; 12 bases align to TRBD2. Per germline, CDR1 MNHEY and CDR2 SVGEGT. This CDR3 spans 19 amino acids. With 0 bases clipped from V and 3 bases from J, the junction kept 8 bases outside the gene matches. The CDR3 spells CASSYSSLAGGPHTGELFF. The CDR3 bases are TGTGCCAGCAGTTACTCGAGTCTAGCGGGGGGGCCTCACACCGGGGAGCTGTTTTTT.

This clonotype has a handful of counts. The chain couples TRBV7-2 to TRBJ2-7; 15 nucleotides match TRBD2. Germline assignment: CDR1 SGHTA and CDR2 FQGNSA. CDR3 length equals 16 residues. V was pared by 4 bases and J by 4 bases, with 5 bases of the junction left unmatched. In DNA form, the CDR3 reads TGTGCCAGCAGCTGGGGACTAGCGGGGGGAGGGTACGAGCAGTACTTC. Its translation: CASSWGLAGGGYEQYF.

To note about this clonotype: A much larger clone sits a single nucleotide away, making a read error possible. The CDR3, as DNA: TGTGCCAGCAGTGGATCAACAGGAAAAGAGACCCAGTACTTC. Amino acid sequence: CASSGSTGKETQYF. The chain has TRBV27 and TRBJ2-7; possible D gene TRBD1, 5 bases. The DNA end is a closer match to TRBJ2-5, so the J assignment may be wrong. Germline CDR1 and CDR2: MNHEY and SMNVEV (reference sequence). The CDR3 is made up of 14 amino acids.

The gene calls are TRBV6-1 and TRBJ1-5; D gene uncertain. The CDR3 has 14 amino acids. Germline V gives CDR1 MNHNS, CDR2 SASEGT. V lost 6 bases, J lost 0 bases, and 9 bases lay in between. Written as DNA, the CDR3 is TGTGCCAGCAGCCAGATTTATAGCAATCAGCCCCAGCATTTT. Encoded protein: CASSQIYSNQPQHF.

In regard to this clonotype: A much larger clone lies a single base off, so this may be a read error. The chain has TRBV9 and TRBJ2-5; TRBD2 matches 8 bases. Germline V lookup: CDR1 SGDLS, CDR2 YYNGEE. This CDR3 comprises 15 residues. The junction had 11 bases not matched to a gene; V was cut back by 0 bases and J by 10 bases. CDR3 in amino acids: CASSVEGGGRESQYF. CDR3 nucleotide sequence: TGTGCCAGCAGCGTAGAGGGCGGGGGGCGCGAAAGCCAGTACTTC.

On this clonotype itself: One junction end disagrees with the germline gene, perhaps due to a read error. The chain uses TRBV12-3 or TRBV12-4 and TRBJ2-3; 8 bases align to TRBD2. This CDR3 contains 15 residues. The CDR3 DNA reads TGTGCCAGCAGCCTCGGGGGGGTGTCTACAGATGCGCAGTATTTT. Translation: CASSLGGVSTDAQYF.

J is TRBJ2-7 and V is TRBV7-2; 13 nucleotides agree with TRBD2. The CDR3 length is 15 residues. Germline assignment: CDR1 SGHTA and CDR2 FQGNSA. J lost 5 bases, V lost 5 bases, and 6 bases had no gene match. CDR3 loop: CASSLTSGRADEQYF. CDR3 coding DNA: TGTGCCAGCAGCCTAACTAGCGGGAGGGCTGACGAGCAGTACTTC.